The 3 T cell receptor beta chains below come from one sample, sequenced in a study of monozygotic twins with inflammatory bowel disease. TCRdb reanalyzed the 5' RACE reads and collapses them to one entry per CDR3 protein, without DNA. Recorded for this sample: some 450,000 distinct CDR3 sequences. Material: blood. Every receptor here comes from a human donor with ulcerative colitis or Crohn's disease, or a healthy co-twin of an affected twin (not recorded which).

This chain joins TRBV4-3 and TRBJ1-1; TCRdb's D call, TRBD1, is unchecked because there is no DNA. Germline values: CDR1 LGHNA, CDR2 YSLEER. This CDR3 spans 15 amino acids. The chain's CDR3 is CASSEDRTLGTEAFF.

This chain links TRBV6-1 with TRBJ1-5. CDR3 length: 12 residues. Looked up from germline, CDR1 is MNHNS and CDR2 is SASEGT. The CDR3 sequence is CASSVKEIYQHF.

The gene calls are TRBV12-3 or TRBV12-4 and TRBJ1-2. The CDR3 length is 15 residues. CDR3 in amino acids: CASTLASMTNYGYTF.